A single sample is the source of the 12 T cell receptor beta chains below, sequenced in a study of blood T cell repertoires in COVID-19. Only in-frame clones appear in the TCRdb table, and some are missing; sequencing was by immunoSEQ multiplex PCR. Of 100,000 to 150,000 clones listed, roughly 80% are singletons. What was sequenced was peripheral blood. The origin of the receptors is a man in his sixties with acute or convalescent COVID-19.

The chain has TRBV2 and TRBJ1-1; D not certain. Germline V gene data show CDR1 as SNHLY and CDR2 as FYNNEI. This CDR3 is built from 13 residues. Trimming pared 7 bases from V and 4 bases from J, leaving 13 bases between. The CDR3 DNA reads as TGTGCCAGCAAAGTACAGTTTGTCACTGAAGCTTTCTTT. It yields the protein CASKVQFVTEAFF. Based on the CDR3 plus reference TRBV2 and TRBJ1-1, the full variable domain is EPEVTQTPSHQVTQMGQEVILRCVPISNHLYFYWYRQILGQKVEFLVSFYNNEISEKSEIFDDQFSVERPDGSNFTLKIRSTKLEDSAMYFCASKVQFVTEAFFGQGTRLTVV.

V is TRBV4-2 and J is TRBJ1-3; TRBD1 matches 8 bases. The CDR3 is made up of 14 amino acids. CDR1 and CDR2 from the germline V gene are LGHNA and YNFKEQ. After removal of 7 bases from V and 3 bases from J, the junction contained 5 bases not matched to a gene. The CDR3 DNA sequence: TGTGCCAGCAAGGCGGACAGGGTTGGAAACACCATATATTTT. As protein: CASKADRVGNTIYF.

The sample holds one count of this clone. The chain uses TRBV5-1 and TRBJ2-3; D may be TRBD2 (5 bases). V lost 9 bases, J lost 2 bases, and 16 bases lay in between. CDR1 SGHRS and CDR2 YFSETQ come from the germline V gene. This CDR3 region has 14 residues. The CDR3 loop reads CATAGEHPTDTQYF. The CDR3 DNA reads TGCGCCACCGCTGGGGAGCACCCCACAGATACGCAGTATTTT.

The chain couples TRBV24-1 to TRBJ2-1, with D possibly TRBD2 on 5 matching bases. The CDR3 is 11 amino acids. CDR1 and CDR2 from the germline V gene are KGHDR and SFDVKD. Between the trimmed V and J ends, which lost 7 bases and 9 bases, there was a span of 9 bases. CDR3 nucleotide sequence: TGTGCCACCAGGGACTCTGGTGAGCAGTTCTTC. This translates into CATRDSGEQFF.

V gene TRBV9 combines with J gene TRBJ2-1; D is perhaps TRBD1 (5 bases). This CDR3 spans 14 amino acids. The V end was cut by 3 bases, the J end by 0 bases, with 7 bases between. Germline CDR1 and CDR2: SGDLS and YYNGEE. The CDR3 DNA follows: TGTGCCAGCAGCGGGGGCGCCTCCTACAATGAGCAGTTCTTC. Translating it yields CASSGGASYNEQFF.

The genes are TRBV5-1 and TRBJ2-3, with 7 bases that match TRBD1. The V gene's germline CDR1 is SGHRS and CDR2 YFSETQ. The junction had 5 bases not matched to a gene; V was cut back by 0 bases and J by 1 base. The CDR3 has 16 residues. CDR3 in DNA: TGCGCCAGCAGCTTGGAAGGGGGCGTCGGCACAGATACGCAGTATTTT. It is translated as CASSLEGGVGTDTQYF.

This clone was seen a single time. V gene TRBV6-5 combines with J gene TRBJ2-5, with TRBD1 matching over 9 bases. CDR1 is MNHEY and CDR2 is SVGAGI in the germline V gene. This CDR3 has 13 amino acids. V shed 6 bases, J shed 5 bases, and the junction held 4 bases outside the gene matches. The CDR3 region is CASRTGGSETQYF. CDR3 DNA sequence: TGTGCCAGCAGAACAGGGGGCAGCGAGACCCAGTACTTC.

The rearrangement joins TRBV28 to TRBJ1-3; 7 bases fit TRBD1. Trimming at V came to 7 bases and at J to 5 bases, leaving 14 bases not matched to a gene. Germline V lookup: CDR1 MDHEN, CDR2 SYDVKM. The CDR3 covers 16 residues. CDR3 DNA sequence: TGTGCCAGCAAAGGGGATTCAGACAGGGTGAGAAACACCATATATTTT. Protein: CASKGDSDRVRNTIYF.

The rearrangement joins TRBV7-3 to TRBJ2-3, with 8 bases fitting TRBD1. Losses at the gene ends were 5 bases for V and 2 bases for J; bases not matched to a gene: 6. This CDR3 is 15 amino acids long. Germline lookup yields CDR1 SGHTA and CDR2 FQGTGA. CDR3 amino acids: CASSLDRGHTDTQYF. For the CDR3, the DNA is TGTGCCAGCAGCCTAGACAGGGGCCACACAGATACGCAGTATTTT.

The chain is built from TRBV12-5 and TRBJ2-7; D is undetermined. V was cut by 1 base and J by 0 bases, with 4 bases left in between. CDR1 and CDR2 from the germline V gene are LGHNT and FRNRAP. This CDR3 comprises 13 residues. CDR3 in DNA: TGTGCTAGTGGTTTGGCCCTCTCCTACGAGCAGTACTTC. Amino acids: CASGLALSYEQYF.

The rearrangement links TRBV18 to TRBJ2-3; TRBD1 might be the D (5 bases). V was pared by 2 bases and J by 1 base, with 7 bases between. The CDR3 is 14 residues long. CDR1 is KGHSH, CDR2 LQKENI, per germline. CDR3 residues: CASSPGRGTDTQYF. The CDR3 DNA reads TGTGCCAGCTCACCAGGCAGGGGCACAGATACGCAGTATTTT.

Worth noting for this clone: The junction departs from the called germline gene at one end, perhaps through a read error. This chain uses TRBV29-1 with TRBJ1-4; 7 bases align to TRBD1. This CDR3 contains 13 residues. Germline V gene lookup returns CDR1 SQVTM and CDR2 ANQGSEA. This CDR3 reads CSVEDRVGEKLFF. CDR3 nucleotide sequence: TGCAGCGTGGAAGACAGGGTCGGAGAAAAACTGTTTTTT. Together with reference TRBV29-1 and TRBJ1-4, the CDR3 gives the full variable domain: SAVISQKPSRDICQRGTSLTIQCQVDSQVTMMFWYRQQPGQSLTLIATANQGSEATYESGFVIDKFPISRPNLTFSTLTVSNMSPEDSSIYLCSVEDRVGEKLFFGSGTQLSVL.